One sample yielded the 14 T cell receptor beta chains listed below, sequenced in a study of blood T cell repertoires in COVID-19. Libraries were prepared by immunoSEQ multiplex PCR; TCRdb keeps only in-frame clonotypes and omits some of them. The sample has 25,000 to 30,000 clones, roughly 85% seen once. Input material: peripheral blood. The receptors were sampled from a human donor in a cohort sampled during active COVID-19.

V is TRBV9 and J is TRBJ1-1; TRBD1 agrees at 7 bases. The CDR3 runs 17 residues. Germline V CDR1 and CDR2: SGDLS, YYNGEE. J was trimmed by 1 base and V by 0 bases; bases with no gene match: 9. CDR3 sequence (DNA): TGTGCCAGCAGCGTAGATCAAAGGGACAGAGGGAACACTGAAGCTTTCTTT. It translates to CASSVDQRDRGNTEAFF.

This chain joins TRBV24-1 and TRBJ1-2; no definite D call. Trimming removed 4 bases from V and 5 bases from J, with 7 bases in between. The CDR3 runs to 12 residues. Germline lookup yields CDR1 KGHDR and CDR2 SFDVKD. The CDR3 region is CATSDPGYGYTF. DNA of the CDR3: TGTGCCACCAGTGACCCAGGTTATGGCTACACCTTC.

The J gene is TRBJ2-5, the V gene TRBV4-3; possible D gene TRBD2, 6 bases. Trimming took 1 base from V and 1 from J, leaving 10 bases between them. The CDR3 length is 15 residues. CDR1 LGHNA and CDR2 YSLEER come from the germline V gene. The chain's CDR3 is CASSQGPGLQETQYF. As DNA, the CDR3 is TGCGCCAGCAGCCAAGGACCGGGACTCCAAGAGACCCAGTACTTC.

The chain is built from TRBV7-9 and TRBJ2-2, with no clear D. V lost 8 bases to trimming and J lost 1 base, with 14 bases between them. The CDR3 contains 15 residues. Germline CDR1 SEHNR, CDR2 FQNEAQ (reference sequence). The CDR3 is CASRETFLNTGELFF. The CDR3 nucleotides are TGTGCCAGCCGAGAAACTTTCTTGAACACCGGGGAGCTGTTTTTT.

The chain links TRBV29-1 to TRBJ2-3, with 12 bases identical to TRBD2. The CDR3 has 13 amino acids. Germline assignment: CDR1 SQVTM and CDR2 ANQGSEA. The V gene end was trimmed by 6 bases and the J gene end by 4 bases; junction bases not matched to a gene: 2. DNA for the CDR3: TGCAGCGTCTCTAGCGGGAGGGCAGATACGCAGTATTTT. Translated, it gives CSVSSGRADTQYF.

This chain links TRBV19 with TRBJ2-5; TRBD2 matches 9 bases. This CDR3 is 17 amino acids long. Germline assignment: CDR1 LNHDA and CDR2 SQIVND (reference sequence). V shed 3 bases and J 4 bases; nucleotides not matched to a gene: 12. CDR3 coding DNA: TGTGCCAGTAGTATGGGACGGGGCCTAGCGGGGAGAGAGACCCAGTACTTC. As protein: CASSMGRGLAGRETQYF. Full variable domain (remainder filled in from reference TRBV19 and TRBJ2-5): DGGITQSPKYLFRKEGQNVTLSCEQNLNHDAMYWYRQDPGQGLRLIYYSQIVNDFQKGDIAEGYSVSREKKESFPLTVTSAQKNPTAFYLCASSMGRGLAGRETQYFGPGTRLLVL.

The J gene is TRBJ1-1, the V gene TRBV7-6; no clear D. This CDR3 spans 13 amino acids. The germline V gene has CDR1 SGHVS and CDR2 FNYEAQ. The germline V and J ends were trimmed by 3 bases and 0 bases, with 5 bases remaining between them. The CDR3 DNA is TGTGCCAGCAGCTTCGGTCTGAACACTGAAGCTTTCTTT. This codes for CASSFGLNTEAFF.

This chain links TRBV4-2 with TRBJ2-7; maybe TRBD2 (5 bases). The germline V gene encodes CDR1 LGHNA and CDR2 YNFKEQ. The CDR3 is 13 residues long. The ends were cut back, 3 bases at V and 4 bases at J, with 10 bases in the middle. The CDR3 sequence: CASSQETRYEQYF. CDR3 DNA sequence: TGTGCCAGCAGCCAGGAAACTAGGTACGAGCAGTACTTC.

This chain connects TRBV11-2 to TRBJ2-5; D is perhaps TRBD2 (6 bases). Germline CDR1 and CDR2: SGHAT and FQNNGV. The V gene lost 5 bases and the J gene lost 3 bases, with 25 bases spanning the gap. The CDR3 runs 18 residues. This CDR3 is CASSSSEEGGYIKETQYF. The CDR3 DNA reads TGTGCCAGCAGCAGCTCTGAGGAGGGAGGATATATTAAAGAGACCCAGTACTTC.

The chain uses TRBV18 and TRBJ2-1, with D possibly being TRBD2 (5 bases). This CDR3 is built from 15 residues. Germline V gene lookup returns CDR1 KGHSH and CDR2 LQKENI. Trimming shortened V by 6 bases and J by 8 bases, and 20 bases separated the two germline ends. The CDR3 DNA is TGTGCCAGCTCGCCCTGGGCTCCGGAGGTCGATGAGCAGTTCTTC. It specifies CASSPWAPEVDEQFF.

This clone was picked up a small number of times. This rearrangement joins TRBV4-1 to TRBJ1-4, with a tentative D call TRBD1 (5 bases). Germline V gene sequence: CDR1 MGHRA, CDR2 YSYEKL. V was pared by 3 bases and J by 8 bases, with 19 bases between. CDR3 size: 16 residues. The CDR3 nucleotides read TGCGCCAGCAGCCACGACTTGCAGGTGGCAGGGGAAAAACTGTTTTTT. Protein product: CASSHDLQVAGEKLFF.

J is TRBJ1-1 and V is TRBV7-9, with D maybe TRBD1 (5 bases). Trimming stripped 3 bases from V and 1 base from J, with 18 bases between. CDR1 is SEHNR, CDR2 FQNEAQ, per germline (reference sequence). The CDR3 has 17 residues. The CDR3 region is CASSLGGGPGGNTEAFF. CDR3 DNA sequence: TGTGCCAGCAGCTTGGGGGGAGGGCCTGGCGGGAACACTGAAGCTTTCTTT.

The CDR3 region has the DNA TGTGCCACTCTCCCTCGGAGGTCCAGCACCGGGGAGCTGTTTTTT. This encodes CATLPRRSSTGELFF. The chain recombines TRBV19 with TRBJ2-2; tentatively, D is TRBD2 (5 bases). The CDR3 extends over 15 amino acids. The V gene's germline CDR1 is LNHDA and CDR2 SQIVND (reference sequence). The V end was cut by 10 bases, the J end by 4 bases, with 19 bases between.

This chain connects TRBV21-1 to TRBJ2-1; the table's D gene call, TRBD2, was not cross checked with the DNA. TRBV21-1 is shown as a pseudogene. This CDR3 has 12 residues. Here the CDR3 reads CASSTTVHEQFF. The CDR3 DNA reads as TGTGCCAGCAGCACAACTGTCCATGAGCAGTTCTTC.